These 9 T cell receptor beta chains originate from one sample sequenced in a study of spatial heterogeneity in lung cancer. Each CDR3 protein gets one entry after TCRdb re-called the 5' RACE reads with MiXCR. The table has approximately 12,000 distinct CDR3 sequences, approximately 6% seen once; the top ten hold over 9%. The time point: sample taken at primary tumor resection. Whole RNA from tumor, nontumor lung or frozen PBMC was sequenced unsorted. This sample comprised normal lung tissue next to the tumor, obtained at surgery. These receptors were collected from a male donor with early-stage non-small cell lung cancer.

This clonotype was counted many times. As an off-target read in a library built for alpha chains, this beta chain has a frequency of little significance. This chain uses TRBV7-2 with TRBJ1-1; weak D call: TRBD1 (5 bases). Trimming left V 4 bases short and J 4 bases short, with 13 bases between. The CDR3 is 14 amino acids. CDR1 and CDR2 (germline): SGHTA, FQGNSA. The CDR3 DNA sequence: TGTGCCAGCAGCTCCTGGGGAGGGGTCACTGAAGCTTTCTTT. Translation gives CASSSWGGVTEAFF.

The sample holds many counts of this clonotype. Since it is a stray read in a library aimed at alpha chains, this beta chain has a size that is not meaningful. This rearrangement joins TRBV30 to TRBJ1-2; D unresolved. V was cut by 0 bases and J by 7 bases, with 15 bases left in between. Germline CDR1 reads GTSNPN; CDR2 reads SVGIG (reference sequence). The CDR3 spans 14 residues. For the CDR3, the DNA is TGTGCCTGGAGTGTACGGGCTCACGGGAGTGGCTACACCTTC. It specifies CAWSVRAHGSGYTF. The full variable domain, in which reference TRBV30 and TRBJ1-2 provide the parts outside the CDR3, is SQTIHQWPATLVQPVGSPLSLECTVEGTSNPNLYWYRQAAGRGLQLLFYSVGIGQISSEVPQNLSASRPQDRQFILSSKKLLLSDSGFYLCAWSVRAHGSGYTFGSGTRLTVV.

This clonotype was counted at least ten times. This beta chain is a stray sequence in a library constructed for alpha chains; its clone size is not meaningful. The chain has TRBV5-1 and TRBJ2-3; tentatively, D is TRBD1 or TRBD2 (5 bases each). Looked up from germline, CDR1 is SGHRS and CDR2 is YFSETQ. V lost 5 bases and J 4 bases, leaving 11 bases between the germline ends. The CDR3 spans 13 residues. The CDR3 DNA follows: TGCGCCAGCAGTTCCCAGGGAGCAGATACGCAGTATTTT. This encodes CASSSQGADTQYF.

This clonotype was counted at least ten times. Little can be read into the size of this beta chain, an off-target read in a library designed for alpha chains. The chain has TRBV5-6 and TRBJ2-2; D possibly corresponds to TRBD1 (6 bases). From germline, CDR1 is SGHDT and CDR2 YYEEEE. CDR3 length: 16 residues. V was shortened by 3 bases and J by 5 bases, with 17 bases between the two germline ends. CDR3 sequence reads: CASSSSETGWTGELFF. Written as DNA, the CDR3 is TGTGCCAGCAGCTCGTCCGAGACAGGTTGGACCGGGGAGCTGTTTTTT.

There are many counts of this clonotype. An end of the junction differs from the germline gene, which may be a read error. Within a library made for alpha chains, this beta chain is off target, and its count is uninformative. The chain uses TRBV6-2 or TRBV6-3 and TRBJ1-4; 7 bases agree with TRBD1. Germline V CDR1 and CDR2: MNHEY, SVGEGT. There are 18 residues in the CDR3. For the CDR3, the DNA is TGTGCCAGCAGTTATTTCAGTGGTCTGCGACAGGGTAATGAAAAACTGCTTTTT. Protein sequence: CASSYFSGLRQGNEKLLF.

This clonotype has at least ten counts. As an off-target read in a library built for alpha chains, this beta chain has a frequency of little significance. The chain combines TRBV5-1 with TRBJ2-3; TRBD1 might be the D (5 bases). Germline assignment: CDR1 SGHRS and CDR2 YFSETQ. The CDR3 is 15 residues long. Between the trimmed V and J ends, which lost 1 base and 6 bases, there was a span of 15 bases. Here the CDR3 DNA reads TGCGCCAGCAGCTTGACGCAGGGAAAGGGGGATACGCAGTATTTT. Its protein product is CASSLTQGKGDTQYF.

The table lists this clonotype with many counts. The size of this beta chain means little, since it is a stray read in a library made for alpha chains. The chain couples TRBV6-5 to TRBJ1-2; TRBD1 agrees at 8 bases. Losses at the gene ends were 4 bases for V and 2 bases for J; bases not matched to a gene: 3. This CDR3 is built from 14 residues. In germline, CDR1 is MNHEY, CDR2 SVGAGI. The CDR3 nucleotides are TGTGCCAGCAGTTTACAGGGGGACAACTATGGCTACACCTTC. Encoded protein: CASSLQGDNYGYTF.

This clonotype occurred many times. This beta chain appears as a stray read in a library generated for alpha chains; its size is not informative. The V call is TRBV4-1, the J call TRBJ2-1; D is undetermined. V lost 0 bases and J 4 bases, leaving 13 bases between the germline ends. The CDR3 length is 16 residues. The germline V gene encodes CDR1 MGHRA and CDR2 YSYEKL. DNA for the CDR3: TGCGCCAGCAGCCAAGATCCGGGCAGGCGATACAATGAGCAGTTCTTC. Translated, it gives CASSQDPGRRYNEQFF.

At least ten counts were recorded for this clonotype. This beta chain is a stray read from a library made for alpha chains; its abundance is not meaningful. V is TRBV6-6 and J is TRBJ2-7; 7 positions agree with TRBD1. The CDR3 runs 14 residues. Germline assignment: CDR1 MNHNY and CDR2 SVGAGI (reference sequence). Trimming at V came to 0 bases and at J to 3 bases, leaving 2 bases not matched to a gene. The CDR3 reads CASSYSSGGYEQYF. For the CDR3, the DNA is TGTGCCAGCAGTTACTCGTCAGGGGGCTACGAGCAGTACTTC.